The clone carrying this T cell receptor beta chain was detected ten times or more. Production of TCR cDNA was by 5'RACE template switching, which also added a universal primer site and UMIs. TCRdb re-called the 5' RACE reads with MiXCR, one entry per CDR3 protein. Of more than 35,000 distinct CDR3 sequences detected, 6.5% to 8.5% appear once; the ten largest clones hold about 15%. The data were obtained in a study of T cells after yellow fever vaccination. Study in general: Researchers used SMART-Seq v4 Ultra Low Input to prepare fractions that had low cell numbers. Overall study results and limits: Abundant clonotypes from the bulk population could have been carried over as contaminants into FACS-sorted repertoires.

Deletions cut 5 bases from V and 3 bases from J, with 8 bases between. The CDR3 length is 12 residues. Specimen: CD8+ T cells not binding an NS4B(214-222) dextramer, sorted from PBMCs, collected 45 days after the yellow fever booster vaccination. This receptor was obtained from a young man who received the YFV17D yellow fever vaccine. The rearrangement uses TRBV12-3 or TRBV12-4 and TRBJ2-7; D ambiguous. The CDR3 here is CASSLTGYEQYF. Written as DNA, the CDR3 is TGTGCCAGCAGTCTCACCGGCTACGAGCAGTACTTC.